The 31 T cell receptor beta chains reported below all come from one sample, sequenced in a study of blood T cell repertoires in COVID-19. Data came from immunoSEQ multiplex PCR; TCRdb stores just in-frame clones and leaves some out. Of some 240,000 clones in the sample, roughly 76% were seen once. Input material: peripheral blood. These receptor sequences come from an elderly woman with COVID-19, enrolled during active disease.

This rearrangement joins TRBV5-1 to TRBJ2-7, with 8 bases fitting TRBD1. After removal of 3 bases from V and 0 bases from J, the junction contained 11 bases not matched to a gene. CDR3 size: 17 residues. CDR1 is SGHRS and CDR2 is YFSETQ in the germline V gene. The CDR3 here is CASSSTWTGKSSYEQYF. The CDR3 nucleotides are TGCGCCAGCAGCTCGACATGGACAGGGAAAAGCTCCTACGAGCAGTACTTC.

This sequence joins TRBV28 and TRBJ2-3; D unclear. CDR1 is MDHEN and CDR2 is SYDVKM in the germline V gene. V dropped 3 bases and J dropped 8 bases, with 6 bases sitting between them. The CDR3 totals 11 residues. The CDR3: CASSLTLTQYF. Written as DNA, the CDR3 is TGTGCCAGCAGTTTGACTCTTACGCAGTATTTT.

The V call is TRBV21-1, the J call TRBJ1-1; TRBD1, the table's D call, was not compared with the DNA. TRBV21-1 is marked as a pseudogene. This CDR3 spans 18 amino acids. CDR3 sequence reads: CASSSRDRARVRNTEAFF. CDR3 nucleotides: TGTGCCAGCAGCTCCCGGGACAGGGCAAGGGTAAGGAACACTGAAGCTTTCTTT.

The chain joins TRBV20-1 to TRBJ2-4; the match to TRBD1 covers 7 bases. This CDR3 region has 14 residues. V shed 3 bases, J shed 0 bases, and the junction held 2 bases outside the gene matches. From germline, CDR1 is DFQATT and CDR2 SNEGSKA (reference sequence). The CDR3 DNA reads as TGCAGTGCTAGTGGACAGGTAGCCAAAAACATTCAGTACTTC. Amino acid sequence: CSASGQVAKNIQYF.

The J gene is TRBJ1-4, the V gene TRBV6-2 or TRBV6-3; tentative D call: TRBD1 (6 bases). Between the trimmed V and J ends, which lost 5 bases and 0 bases, there was a span of 13 bases. The CDR3 totals 16 residues. CDR1 and CDR2 (germline): MNHEY, SVGEGT. DNA for the CDR3: TGTGCCAGCAGTAAACGGGGGGCCACAACTAATGAAAAACTGTTTTTT. It yields the protein CASSKRGATTNEKLFF.

The rearrangement uses TRBV28 and TRBJ1-1; 7 bases agree with TRBD1. The V gene end was trimmed by 8 bases and the J gene end by 6 bases; junction bases not matched to a gene: 9. CDR3 length: 13 amino acids. Germline V gene data show CDR1 as MDHEN and CDR2 as SYDVKM. CDR3 sequence (DNA): TGTGCCAGCGGACCCGTCACAGGGGCTGAAGCTTTCTTT. Its protein product is CASGPVTGAEAFF. Drawing the rest from reference TRBV28 and TRBJ1-1, the complete variable domain is DVKVTQSSRYLVKRTGEKVFLECVQDMDHENMFWYRQDPGLGLRLIYFSYDVKMKEKGDIPEGYSVSREKKERFSLILESASTNQTSMYLCASGPVTGAEAFFGQGTRLTVV.

This clone appeared once. The rearrangement links TRBV5-1 to TRBJ1-1, with TRBD1 as a possible D gene (6 bases). CDR1 and CDR2 from the germline V gene are SGHRS and YFSETQ. V lost 1 base and J 0 bases, leaving 16 bases between the germline ends. This CDR3 has 17 amino acids. In nucleotides, the CDR3 is TGCGCCAGCAGCTTGTGGGGGCTAGGGGGTTTGAACACTGAAGCTTTCTTT. Translated: CASSLWGLGGLNTEAFF.

As to this clone: Its ends do not fully match the called genes, so a read error is possible. The rearrangement links TRBV12-3 or TRBV12-4 to TRBJ1-2; D gene unclear. This CDR3 has 10 amino acids. CDR3 DNA: TGTGCCAGCAGCCCCGAACCGGGATCCTTC. Translating it yields CASSPEPGSF.

This clone was seen a few times. The chain uses TRBV29-1 and TRBJ1-1, with D possibly matching TRBD1 (5 bases). In germline, CDR1 is SQVTM, CDR2 ANQGSEA. The CDR3 runs to 13 residues. V shed 6 bases and J shed 1 base, with 12 bases lying between them. The CDR3 sequence is CSVSGRANTEAFF. CDR3 coding DNA: TGCAGCGTGTCGGGCAGGGCGAACACTGAAGCTTTCTTT.

V is TRBV9 and J is TRBJ2-7, with D possibly TRBD2 on 5 matching bases. The CDR3 has 16 residues. Germline V gene lookup returns CDR1 SGDLS and CDR2 YYNGEE. Trimming removed 3 bases at V and 0 bases at J, with 16 bases between. The CDR3, as DNA: TGTGCCAGCAGCGCTACCCCTGCGGGCGGCTCCTACGAGCAGTACTTC. This sequence encodes CASSATPAGGSYEQYF.

The chain has TRBV5-1 and TRBJ2-5; possibly TRBD1 for D (5 bases). Trimming cost V 6 bases and J 2 bases, with 11 bases left between them. This CDR3 is built from 13 residues. Looked up from germline, CDR1 is SGHRS and CDR2 is YFSETQ. The CDR3 DNA reads as TGCGCCAGCAAGGTAGGGGTTCAAGAGACCCAGTACTTC. Protein: CASKVGVQETQYF.

The chain joins TRBV23-1 to TRBJ1-2; 7 bases are a match to TRBD1. Being an ORF, TRBV23-1 has a function that is uncertain. V lost 6 bases and J lost 4; bases outside the gene matches: 26. The CDR3 consists of 20 residues. This CDR3 reads CASSHIIQGYCQRNSYGYTF. CDR3 DNA: TGCGCCAGCAGCCATATCATACAGGGGTATTGCCAAAGAAACTCCTATGGCTACACCTTC.

Regarding this clone: At one boundary the junction diverges from the germline segment, which might be a read error. The genes are TRBV19 and TRBJ1-5; 7 bases map to TRBD1. The CDR3 runs to 13 residues. Per germline, CDR1 LNHDA and CDR2 SQIVND (reference sequence). The CDR3 loop reads CASRIDREQPQHF. DNA of the CDR3: TGTGCCAGTAGAATAGACAGGGAACAGCCCCAGCATTTT. Full variable domain (rest looked up from reference TRBV19 and TRBJ1-5): DGGITQSPKYLFRKEGQNVTLSCEQNLNHDAMYWYRQDPGQGLRLIYYSQIVNDFQKGDIAEGYSVSREKKESFPLTVTSAQKNPTAFYLCASRIDREQPQHFGDGTRLSIL.

This sequence joins TRBV5-1 and TRBJ2-5; 7 bases are a match to TRBD1. This CDR3 spans 14 amino acids. Germline CDR1 and CDR2: SGHRS and YFSETQ. J lost 5 bases, V lost 4 bases, and 8 bases had no gene match. CDR3 nucleotide sequence: TGCGCCAGCAGCACCCGACAGGGAGCGGAGACCCAGTACTTC. It encodes CASSTRQGAETQYF.

The rearrangement uses TRBV11-1 and TRBJ1-2, with 7 bases matching TRBD1. CDR3 size: 12 residues. Germline V CDR1 and CDR2: SGHAT, FQDESV (reference sequence). V was clipped by 4 bases and J by 7 bases; unmatched bases: 3. The CDR3 protein is CASSSHRGGYTF. DNA of the CDR3: TGTGCCAGCAGCTCACACAGGGGTGGCTACACCTTC.

V and J are TRBV5-8 and TRBJ1-1, with 8 nucleotides matching TRBD1. The length of the CDR3 is 15 residues. Per germline, CDR1 SGHTS and CDR2 YDEGEE. J gave up 1 base and V 4 bases, and 6 bases lay outside the gene matches. The CDR3 DNA reads as TGTGCCAGCAGCACAGGGGGGGTTCGGAACACTGAAGCTTTCTTT. It encodes CASSTGGVRNTEAFF. Full variable domain (rest looked up from reference TRBV5-8 and TRBJ1-1): EAGVTQSPTHLIKTRGQQATLRCSPISGHTSVYWYQQALGLGLQFLLWYDEGEERNRGNFPPRFSGRQFPNYSSELNVNALELEDSALYLCASSTGGVRNTEAFFGQGTRLTVV.

This chain links TRBV7-9 with TRBJ2-7, with 9 positions matching TRBD1. V dropped 6 bases and J dropped 6; count of bases not matched to a gene: 12. The CDR3 loop spans 15 amino acids. In germline, CDR1 is SEHNR, CDR2 FQNEAQ (reference sequence). DNA for the CDR3: TGTGCCAGCAGTCTTCCGGCGGGACAGGGTACCGAGCAGTACTTC. It yields the protein CASSLPAGQGTEQYF.

The CDR3 here is CSVEKGGQEQYF. Written as DNA, the CDR3 is TGCAGCGTTGAAAAGGGCGGGCAGGAGCAGTACTTC. This rearrangement joins TRBV29-1 to TRBJ2-7; possible D gene TRBD2, 5 bases. This CDR3 is 12 amino acids long. CDR1 SQVTM and CDR2 ANQGSEA come from the germline V gene. V shed 2 bases and J shed 7 bases, with 12 bases lying between them.

The rearrangement joins TRBV30 to TRBJ1-6; maybe TRBD1 (6 bases). This CDR3 is built from 13 residues. Germline-derived CDR1 and CDR2 are GTSNPN and SVGIG (reference sequence). Trimming removed 2 bases at V and 9 bases at J, with 11 bases between. This CDR3 reads CAWSTDSFSPLHF. In DNA form, the CDR3 reads TGTGCCTGGAGTACGGACAGTTTTTCACCCCTCCACTTT.

The chain is built from TRBV11-3 and TRBJ2-7; 9 bases line up with TRBD1. This CDR3 comprises 13 residues. CDR1 is SGHNT, CDR2 YENEEA, per germline. V lost 5 bases and J lost 7; bases outside the gene matches: 6. CDR3 coding DNA: TGTGCCAGCAGCGCGGGACAGGGACGGGAGCAGTACTTC. It codes for CASSAGQGREQYF.

The chain links TRBV29-1 to TRBJ1-3; D is unresolved. CDR3 length equals 16 residues. Germline-derived CDR1 and CDR2 are SQVTM and ANQGSEA. With 7 bases removed from V and 0 bases from J, the gap between germline ends came to 19 bases. CDR3 nucleotides: TGCAGCGCCGTTTTGAGCATCTCTTTCTCTGGAAACACCATATATTTT. It codes for CSAVLSISFSGNTIYF.

The J gene is TRBJ2-1, the V gene TRBV19; 12 positions agree with TRBD2. The CDR3 totals 15 residues. V lost 0 bases, J lost 10 bases, and 4 bases stayed unmatched. Looked up from germline, CDR1 is LNHDA and CDR2 is SQIVND (reference sequence). Written as DNA, the CDR3 is TGTGCCAGTAGTATAGATAGGACTAGCGGGACGGAGCAGTTCTTC. Amino acid sequence: CASSIDRTSGTEQFF.

The genes are TRBV18 and TRBJ1-6, with 8 nucleotides matching TRBD1. The CDR3 length is 15 residues. V shed 4 bases, J shed 7 bases, and the junction held 6 bases outside the gene matches. Germline values: CDR1 KGHSH, CDR2 LQKENI. The CDR3, as DNA: TGTGCCAGCTCACTCGACAGGGGATGGAATTCACCCCTCCACTTT. Residues: CASSLDRGWNSPLHF.

This rearrangement joins TRBV7-9 to TRBJ2-3; D may be TRBD2 (5 bases). The CDR3 contains 13 residues. V was clipped by 0 bases and J by 5 bases, with 6 bases between them. Per the germline V gene, CDR1 is SEHNR and CDR2 is FQNEAQ (reference sequence). The DNA for the CDR3 is TGTGCCAGCAGCTTAGCGGGAGAAGATACGCAGTATTTT. This gives the protein CASSLAGEDTQYF.

V gene TRBV19 combines with J gene TRBJ1-5; tentative D call: TRBD1 (5 bases). The CDR3 sequence is 15 residues long. Germline CDR1 reads LNHDA; CDR2 reads SQIVND (reference sequence). The ends were cut back, 2 bases at V and 3 bases at J, with 11 bases in the middle. CDR3 in DNA: TGTGCCAGTAGTATATCGGGGGTCAACAATCAGCCCCAGCATTTT. Amino acids: CASSISGVNNQPQHF.

The chain carries TRBV4-2 and TRBJ2-2, with a tentative D call TRBD2 (6 bases). Trimming stripped 0 bases from V and 3 bases from J, with 11 bases between. The CDR3 has 16 amino acids. The germline V gene has CDR1 LGHNA and CDR2 YNFKEQ. CDR3 nucleotides: TGTGCCAGCAGCCAAGAGGTGAGGGACTACACCGGGGAGCTGTTTTTT. This sequence encodes CASSQEVRDYTGELFF.

The chain recombines TRBV4-1 with TRBJ1-5; D gene unclear. The CDR3 consists of 14 residues. Trimming took off 6 bases at V and 4 bases at J, with 13 bases between the two ends. Germline V gene sequence: CDR1 MGHRA, CDR2 YSYEKL. In DNA, the CDR3 is TGCGCCAGCAGTCCTAGCCCGGGGAATCAGCCCCAGCATTTT. Translating gives CASSPSPGNQPQHF.

With respect to this clone: The germline gene is not matched at one end of the junction; a read error may be the cause. V is TRBV6-8 and J is TRBJ2-3; tentatively, D is TRBD2 (5 bases). The CDR3 has 20 amino acids. CDR1 and CDR2 (germline): MNHGY, SAAAGT. This chain's CDR3 is CVSSYSKTRRRRHSTDTQYF. CDR3 sequence (DNA): TGTGTCAGCAGTTACTCGAAAACCCGAAGGCGGAGGCATAGCACAGATACGCAGTATTTT.

The rearrangement joins TRBV4-2 to TRBJ2-5, with TRBD2 as a possible D gene (5 bases). Germline lookup yields CDR1 LGHNA and CDR2 YNFKEQ. This CDR3 region has 14 residues. V dropped 0 bases and J dropped 5 bases, with 10 bases sitting between them. The CDR3 spells CASSQDRGIETQYF. CDR3 nucleotide sequence: TGTGCCAGCAGCCAAGATAGAGGGATTGAGACCCAGTACTTC.

The gene calls are TRBV27 and TRBJ2-7, with 7 bases matching TRBD1. This CDR3 contains 13 residues. Per the germline V gene, CDR1 is MNHEY and CDR2 is SMNVEV (reference sequence). J gave up 3 bases and V 8 bases, and 7 bases lay outside the gene matches. The CDR3 nucleotides read TGTGCCAGCGGACAGGAAAGGGGCTACGAGCAGTACTTC. This encodes CASGQERGYEQYF.

The V gene is TRBV7-3, the J gene TRBJ2-2; 8 bases match TRBD2. CDR3 size: 16 residues. V lost 5 bases to trimming and J lost 3 bases; unmatched junction nucleotides: 8. Germline values: CDR1 SGHTA, CDR2 FQGTGA. The CDR3 sequence: CASSPGVAGYTGELFF. As DNA, the CDR3 is TGTGCCAGCAGCCCCGGGGTAGCGGGGTACACCGGGGAGCTGTTTTTT.